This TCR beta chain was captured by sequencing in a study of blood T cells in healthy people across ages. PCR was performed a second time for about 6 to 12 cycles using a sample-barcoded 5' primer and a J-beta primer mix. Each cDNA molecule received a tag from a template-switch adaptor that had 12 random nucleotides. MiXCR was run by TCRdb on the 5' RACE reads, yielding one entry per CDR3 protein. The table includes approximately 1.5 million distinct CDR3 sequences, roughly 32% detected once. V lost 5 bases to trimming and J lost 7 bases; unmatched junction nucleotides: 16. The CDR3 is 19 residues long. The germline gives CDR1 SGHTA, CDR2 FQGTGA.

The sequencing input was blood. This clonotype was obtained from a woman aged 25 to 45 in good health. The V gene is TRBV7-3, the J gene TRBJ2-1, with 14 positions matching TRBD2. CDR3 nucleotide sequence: TGTGCCAGCAGCCCCACGGGACTAGCGGGAGACATTTTGGGGAATGAGCAGTTCTTC. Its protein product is CASSPTGLAGDILGNEQFF. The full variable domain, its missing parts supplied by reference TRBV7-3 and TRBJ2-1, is GAGVSQTPSNKVTEKGKYVELRCDPISGHTALYWYRQSLGQGPEFLIYFQGTGAADDSGLPNDRFFAVRPEGSVSTLKIQRTERGDSAVYLCASSPTGLAGDILGNEQFFGPGTRLTVL.